This T cell receptor (beta chain) is drawn from a study of blood T cell repertoires in COVID-19. Study in general: COVID-19 samples from acute and convalescent phases originated in the United States, Italy and Spain.

In terms of age and location, participants ranged from roughly 18 to 95 years and lived in roughly 22 US areas. Cohorts were based on clinical histories the participants reported. The J segment lost 2 bases and the V segment lost 5 bases, leaving 6 bases of the junction unmatched. CDR1 SGHTA and CDR2 FQGNSA come from the germline V gene. The CDR3 contains 16 residues. TCRdb's copy holds only in-frame clones and misses some; the assay was immunoSEQ multiplex PCR. The sample shows under 250,000 clones, 81% of them seen only once. The receptor was isolated from a woman aged 45 to 65 with acute COVID-19. The chain carries TRBV7-2 and TRBJ2-3; 11 bases match TRBD1. Material: PBMCs or T cells enriched from blood (not recorded which). The CDR3 nucleotides read TGTGCCAGCAGCGCGGGGACAGGGGGGTTCACAGATACGCAGTATTTT. Translated: CASSAGTGGFTDTQYF. Drawing the rest from reference TRBV7-2 and TRBJ2-3, the complete variable domain is GAGVSQSPSNKVTEKGKDVELRCDPISGHTALYWYRQSLGQGLEFLIYFQGNSAPDKSGLPSDRFSAERTGGSVSTLTIQRTQQEDSAVYLCASSAGTGGFTDTQYFGPGTRLTVL.